Listed below are T cell receptor beta chains from one sample, sequenced in a study of T cell responses to AZD1222 COVID-19 vaccine. Libraries were prepared by immunoSEQ multiplex PCR; TCRdb keeps only in-frame clonotypes and omits some of them. The table shows more than 150,000 clones, with about 86% occurring only once. The sample was peripheral blood, taken on day 0 of AZD1222 vaccination. The receptors stem from an adult in good health. The CDR3 runs from the conserved cysteine through the conserved F or W. Each record gives: D gene, clone size, J gene, V gene, CDR3 length, CDR3 DNA, CDR3 protein. The D gene is left open where the match is weak. Size is omitted from some rows. Given values are once, few, many or a class for expanded clones.

D gene: .
clone size: .
J gene: TRBJ2-7
V gene: TRBV11-3
CDR3 length: 13
CDR3 DNA: TGTGCCAGCAGCCCAGGGAACTCCTACGAGCAGTACTTC
CDR3 protein: CASSPGNSYEQYF

D gene: .
clone size: once
J gene: TRBJ2-1
V gene: TRBV19
CDR3 length: 12
CDR3 DNA: TGTGCCAGTAGTATACTAAACAATGAGCAGTTCTTC
CDR3 protein: CASSILNNEQFF

D gene: .
clone size: once
J gene: TRBJ2-7
V gene: TRBV5-6
CDR3 length: 13
CDR3 DNA: TGTGCCAGCAGCTTGGGGACTCCCCTCGAGCAGTACTTC
CDR3 protein: CASSLGTPLEQYF

D gene: TRBD2
clone size: .
J gene: TRBJ2-1
V gene: TRBV7-2
CDR3 length: 16
CDR3 DNA: TGTGCCAGCAGCTCAATAGCGGGATCCTCCTACAATGAGCAGTTCTTC
CDR3 protein: CASSSIAGSSYNEQFF

D gene: .
clone size: .
J gene: TRBJ2-5
V gene: TRBV6-5
CDR3 length: 14
CDR3 DNA: TGTGCCAGCAGCGGCCAAGGAGGCGGGGAGACCCAGTACTTC
CDR3 protein: CASSGQGGGETQYF

D gene: .
clone size: .
J gene: TRBJ1-5
V gene: TRBV27
CDR3 length: 13
CDR3 DNA: TGTGCCAGCAGTTCCGGGGGCAATCAGCCCCAGCATTTT
CDR3 protein: CASSSGGNQPQHF

D gene: .
clone size: .
J gene: TRBJ1-2
V gene: TRBV19
CDR3 length: 12
CDR3 DNA: TGTGCCAGTACCAACAGGGAGGCTGGCTACACCTTC
CDR3 protein: CASTNREAGYTF

D gene: TRBD2
clone size: .
J gene: TRBJ2-7
V gene: TRBV13
CDR3 length: 16
CDR3 DNA: TGTGCCAGCAGACCCACTGGGACTAGCGGGGGGGCCGAGCAGTACTTC
CDR3 protein: CASRPTGTSGGAEQYF

D gene: .
clone size: .
J gene: TRBJ2-7
V gene: TRBV7-9
CDR3 length: 14
CDR3 DNA: TGTGCCAGCAGACCCGACAGCAGCTCCTACGAGCAGTACTTC
CDR3 protein: CASRPDSSSYEQYF

D gene: TRBD1
clone size: .
J gene: TRBJ1-1
V gene: TRBV28
CDR3 length: 16
CDR3 DNA: TGTGCCAGCAGTTACCACTTCGGGACAGGGGCCACTGAAGCTTTCTTT
CDR3 protein: CASSYHFGTGATEAFF

D gene: .
clone size: few
J gene: TRBJ1-2
V gene: TRBV20-1
CDR3 length: 10
CDR3 DNA: TGCAGTGGGGCGACTGATGGCTACACCTTC
CDR3 protein: CSGATDGYTF

D gene: TRBD1
clone size: .
J gene: TRBJ1-2
V gene: TRBV11-2
CDR3 length: 17
CDR3 DNA: TGTGCCAGCAGTTCACCAGGGGGGATCGGTCCTAACTATGGCTACACCTTC
CDR3 protein: CASSSPGGIGPNYGYTF

D gene: .
clone size: .
J gene: TRBJ2-7
V gene: TRBV28
CDR3 length: 13
CDR3 DNA: TGTGCCAGCCAAACCGGGACGGTCTACGAGCAGTACTTC
CDR3 protein: CASQTGTVYEQYF

D gene: .
clone size: .
J gene: TRBJ1-1
V gene: TRBV7-9
CDR3 length: 11
CDR3 DNA: TGTGCCAGCAGCTTACAGACTGAAGCTTTCTTT
CDR3 protein: CASSLQTEAFF

D gene: .
clone size: few
J gene: TRBJ2-2
V gene: TRBV10-1
CDR3 length: 14
CDR3 DNA: TGCGCCAGCAGTGAGAACAGGGCTACCGGGGAGCTGTTTTTT
CDR3 protein: CASSENRATGELFF

D gene: TRBD1
clone size: few
J gene: TRBJ2-2
V gene: TRBV5-4
CDR3 length: 16
CDR3 DNA: TGTGCCAGCAGCCTCCCGAGACAGGGTAACACCGGGGAGCTGTTTTTT
CDR3 protein: CASSLPRQGNTGELFF

D gene: TRBD1
clone size: .
J gene: TRBJ1-4
V gene: TRBV27
CDR3 length: 14
CDR3 DNA: TGTGCCAGCAGGACGGGACAGGGACTACAAAAACTGTTTTTT
CDR3 protein: CASRTGQGLQKLFF

D gene: TRBD1
clone size: .
J gene: TRBJ1-4
V gene: TRBV6-5
CDR3 length: 15
CDR3 DNA: TGTGCCAGCAGTTTACAGGGACAGGATGGAGAAAAACTGTTTTTT
CDR3 protein: CASSLQGQDGEKLFF

D gene: TRBD2
clone size: .
J gene: TRBJ2-3
V gene: TRBV19
CDR3 length: 14
CDR3 DNA: TGTGCCAGTAGTCCCCGGGACGGGGGGGATACGCAGTATTTT
CDR3 protein: CASSPRDGGDTQYF

D gene: TRBD1
clone size: .
J gene: TRBJ1-2
V gene: TRBV19
CDR3 length: 16
CDR3 DNA: TGTGCCAGTAGAAGTGGGACAGGGGGAACTAACTATGGCTACACCTTC
CDR3 protein: CASRSGTGGTNYGYTF

D gene: TRBD2
clone size: .
J gene: TRBJ2-3
V gene: TRBV10-3
CDR3 length: 18
CDR3 DNA: TGTGCCATCAGTGATAGGCTAGCGGGGGGGCCGGGCACAGATACGCAGTATTTT
CDR3 protein: CAISDRLAGGPGTDTQYF

D gene: .
clone size: .
J gene: TRBJ2-5
V gene: TRBV7-9
CDR3 length: 16
CDR3 DNA: TGTGCCAGCAGCTCGGGGCGTTCGAAGGAGGAGGAGACCCAGTACTTC
CDR3 protein: CASSSGRSKEEETQYF

D gene: .
clone size: .
J gene: TRBJ1-2
V gene: TRBV25-1
CDR3 length: 15
CDR3 DNA: TGTGCCAGCAGTGGAAGGCCACGCGGGGTCTATGGCTACACCTTC
CDR3 protein: CASSGRPRGVYGYTF

D gene: .
clone size: .
J gene: TRBJ1-5
V gene: TRBV21-1
CDR3 length: 14
CDR3 DNA: TGTGCCAGCAGCAAGGGACAGGGGGTTCAGCCCCAGCATTTT
CDR3 protein: CASSKGQGVQPQHF

D gene: .
clone size: .
J gene: TRBJ1-2
V gene: TRBV24-1
CDR3 length: 12
CDR3 DNA: TGTGCCACCAGCTCGGGAAACTATGGCTACACCTTC
CDR3 protein: CATSSGNYGYTF

D gene: .
clone size: .
J gene: TRBJ2-1
V gene: TRBV5-1
CDR3 length: 15
CDR3 DNA: TGCGCCAGCAGCTTAGGCGGCGGCTCCTACAATGAGCAGTTCTTC
CDR3 protein: CASSLGGGSYNEQFF

D gene: .
clone size: few
J gene: TRBJ2-7
V gene: TRBV5-4
CDR3 length: 12
CDR3 DNA: TGTGCCAGCAGCCGAGACGGGTACGAGCAGTACTTC
CDR3 protein: CASSRDGYEQYF

D gene: .
clone size: .
J gene: TRBJ2-3
V gene: TRBV30
CDR3 length: 13
CDR3 DNA: TGTGCCTGGGTCAGGGCCGGCACAGATACGCAGTATTTT
CDR3 protein: CAWVRAGTDTQYF

D gene: TRBD1
clone size: once
J gene: TRBJ1-5
V gene: TRBV18
CDR3 length: 15
CDR3 DNA: TGTGCCAGCTCACAAGACAGGGCTAGCAATCAGCCCCAGCATTTT
CDR3 protein: CASSQDRASNQPQHF

D gene: .
clone size: .
J gene: TRBJ2-3
V gene: TRBV7-6
CDR3 length: 18
CDR3 DNA: TGTGCCAGCAGCTTAGGGTGGAAGAGCGGTTCTAGCACAGATACGCAGTATTTT
CDR3 protein: CASSLGWKSGSSTDTQYF

D gene: .
clone size: once
J gene: TRBJ2-3
V gene: TRBV9
CDR3 length: 14
CDR3 DNA: TGTGCCAGCAGCGTAGAACATTTCACAGATACGCAGTATTTT
CDR3 protein: CASSVEHFTDTQYF

D gene: .
clone size: .
J gene: TRBJ1-1
V gene: TRBV7-9
CDR3 length: 12
CDR3 DNA: TGTGCCAGCAGTTTTGCCCCGGCTGAAGCTTTCTTT
CDR3 protein: CASSFAPAEAFF

D gene: .
clone size: .
J gene: TRBJ2-5
V gene: TRBV28
CDR3 length: 15
CDR3 DNA: TGTGCCAGTCCCCCGGGGGGCCTGATAGGGGAGACCCAGTACTTC
CDR3 protein: CASPPGGLIGETQYF

D gene: .
clone size: once
J gene: TRBJ1-6
V gene: TRBV18
CDR3 length: 12
CDR3 DNA: TGTGCCAGCTCAACGCCGAATTCACCCCTCCACTTT
CDR3 protein: CASSTPNSPLHF

D gene: TRBD1
clone size: .
J gene: TRBJ2-1
V gene: TRBV27
CDR3 length: 15
CDR3 DNA: TGTGCCAGCAGCCCGGACAGGGTCCATTACAATGAGCAGTTCTTC
CDR3 protein: CASSPDRVHYNEQFF

D gene: .
clone size: .
J gene: TRBJ2-2
V gene: TRBV29-1
CDR3 length: 15
CDR3 DNA: TGCAGCGTTGGTGTAGGGATGGGCTTGCTGGGGGAGCTGTTTTTT
CDR3 protein: CSVGVGMGLLGELFF

D gene: .
clone size: .
J gene: TRBJ2-3
V gene: TRBV7-9
CDR3 length: 12
CDR3 DNA: TGTGCCAGCAGCTTAGGGCCAGATACGCAGTATTTT
CDR3 protein: CASSLGPDTQYF

D gene: TRBD1
clone size: .
J gene: TRBJ1-2
V gene: TRBV3-1/TRBV3-2
CDR3 length: 14
CDR3 DNA: TGTGCCAGCAGCCCGGGACAGGGGGTAGAGGGCTACACCTTC
CDR3 protein: CASSPGQGVEGYTF

D gene: .
clone size: .
J gene: TRBJ1-5
V gene: TRBV27
CDR3 length: 13
CDR3 DNA: TGTGCCAGCAGTCTCAGGGGTTATCAGCCCCAGCATTTT
CDR3 protein: CASSLRGYQPQHF

D gene: TRBD2
clone size: .
J gene: TRBJ2-1
V gene: TRBV29-1
CDR3 length: 14
CDR3 DNA: TGCAGCGTTGAAGCTAGCGGGGCCCCTAATGAGCAGTTCTTC
CDR3 protein: CSVEASGAPNEQFF

D gene: .
clone size: .
J gene: TRBJ2-1
V gene: TRBV11-3
CDR3 length: 11
CDR3 DNA: TGTGCCAGCAGCTTCGGGACGGAGCAGTTCTTC
CDR3 protein: CASSFGTEQFF

D gene: .
clone size: .
J gene: TRBJ1-1
V gene: TRBV4-3
CDR3 length: 15
CDR3 DNA: TGCGCCAGCAGCCCCGAAGGCGAAGGGAACACTGAAGCTTTCTTT
CDR3 protein: CASSPEGEGNTEAFF

D gene: TRBD1
clone size: .
J gene: TRBJ2-7
V gene: TRBV5-8
CDR3 length: 14
CDR3 DNA: TGTGCCAGCAGCTTGGGACAGGGGTTATACGAGCAGTACTTC
CDR3 protein: CASSLGQGLYEQYF

D gene: .
clone size: .
J gene: TRBJ1-5
V gene: TRBV6-1
CDR3 length: 11
CDR3 DNA: TGTGCCAGCAGTGAAGGGGGGTCCCAGCATTTT
CDR3 protein: CASSEGGSQHF

D gene: .
clone size: .
J gene: TRBJ1-1
V gene: TRBV6-5
CDR3 length: 14
CDR3 DNA: TGTGCCAGCCGAGTCGTCAGGGGGAACACTGAAGCTTTCTTT
CDR3 protein: CASRVVRGNTEAFF

D gene: .
clone size: .
J gene: TRBJ2-1
V gene: TRBV7-3
CDR3 length: 11
CDR3 DNA: TGTGCCAGCAGCGATTACAATGAGCAGTTCTTC
CDR3 protein: CASSDYNEQFF

D gene: .
clone size: few
J gene: TRBJ2-2
V gene: TRBV28
CDR3 length: 12
CDR3 DNA: TGTGCCAGCATTGACAGCACCGGGGAGCTGTTTTTT
CDR3 protein: CASIDSTGELFF

D gene: .
clone size: .
J gene: TRBJ1-3
V gene: TRBV19
CDR3 length: 15
CDR3 DNA: TGTGCCACCGCCCGGGGGCAGGCGACAGGAAACACCATATATTTT
CDR3 protein: CATARGQATGNTIYF

D gene: .
clone size: .
J gene: TRBJ2-5
V gene: TRBV6-5
CDR3 length: 15
CDR3 DNA: TGTGCCAGCAAAGGGGGGGCGGGAGCCCCAGAGACCCAGTACTTC
CDR3 protein: CASKGGAGAPETQYF

D gene: .
clone size: .
J gene: TRBJ2-1
V gene: TRBV3-1/TRBV3-2
CDR3 length: 15
CDR3 DNA: TGTGCCAGCAGCCAAGTCAGGATAGGACGCAATGAGCAGTTCTTC
CDR3 protein: CASSQVRIGRNEQFF

D gene: .
clone size: .
J gene: TRBJ2-3
V gene: TRBV29-1
CDR3 length: 11
CDR3 DNA: TGCAGCGTTGCGCCTGGGGATACGCAGTATTTT
CDR3 protein: CSVAPGDTQYF

D gene: .
clone size: .
J gene: TRBJ1-1
V gene: TRBV24-1
CDR3 length: 12
CDR3 DNA: TGTGCCACCAGTTCCCGGGACACTGAAGCTTTCTTT
CDR3 protein: CATSSRDTEAFF

D gene: .
clone size: .
J gene: TRBJ1-1
V gene: TRBV7-2
CDR3 length: 17
CDR3 DNA: TGTGCCAGCAGCTTAGCGATATGGGACACCTCTCTCGCTGAAGCTTTCTTT
CDR3 protein: CASSLAIWDTSLAEAFF

D gene: TRBD1
clone size: .
J gene: TRBJ1-2
V gene: TRBV7-2
CDR3 length: 14
CDR3 DNA: TGTGCCAGCAGCTTAGGGACAGGGGTGGATGGCTACACCTTC
CDR3 protein: CASSLGTGVDGYTF

D gene: .
clone size: .
J gene: TRBJ2-3
V gene: TRBV5-1
CDR3 length: 15
CDR3 DNA: TGCGCCAGCAGACCGCGCGGGGCTAGCACAGATACGCAGTATTTT
CDR3 protein: CASRPRGASTDTQYF

D gene: .
clone size: once
J gene: TRBJ2-3
V gene: TRBV5-1
CDR3 length: 14
CDR3 DNA: TGCGCCAGCAGCGGCGGAGCGATAACAGATACGCAGTATTTT
CDR3 protein: CASSGGAITDTQYF

D gene: .
clone size: once
J gene: TRBJ1-3
V gene: TRBV6-5
CDR3 length: 15
CDR3 DNA: TGTGCCAGCAATATGGGGGCGGTTTCTGGAAACGCCATATATTTT
CDR3 protein: CASNMGAVSGNAIYF

D gene: TRBD1
clone size: .
J gene: TRBJ2-7
V gene: TRBV6-5
CDR3 length: 16
CDR3 DNA: TGTGCCAGCAGTTCCCCCTCTAGGGACAGAACCTTAGAGCAGTACTTC
CDR3 protein: CASSSPSRDRTLEQYF

D gene: .
clone size: once
J gene: TRBJ2-2
V gene: TRBV10-3
CDR3 length: 14
CDR3 DNA: TGTGCCATCGGGCAGGGCTCGAACACCGGGGAGCTGTTTTTT
CDR3 protein: CAIGQGSNTGELFF

D gene: TRBD1
clone size: .
J gene: TRBJ2-3
V gene: TRBV6-5
CDR3 length: 14
CDR3 DNA: TGTGCCAGCACCGACAGGGGGCACACAGATACGCAGTATTTT
CDR3 protein: CASTDRGHTDTQYF